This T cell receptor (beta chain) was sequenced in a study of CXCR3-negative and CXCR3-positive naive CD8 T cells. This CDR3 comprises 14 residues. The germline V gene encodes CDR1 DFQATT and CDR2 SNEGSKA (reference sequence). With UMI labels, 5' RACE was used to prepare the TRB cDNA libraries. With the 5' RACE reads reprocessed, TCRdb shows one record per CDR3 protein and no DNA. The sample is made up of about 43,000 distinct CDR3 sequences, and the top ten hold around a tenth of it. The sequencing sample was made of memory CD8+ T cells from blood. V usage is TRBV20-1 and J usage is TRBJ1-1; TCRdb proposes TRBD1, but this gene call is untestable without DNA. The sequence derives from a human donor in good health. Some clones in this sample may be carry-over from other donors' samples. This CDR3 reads CSARDPDSQIEAFF.